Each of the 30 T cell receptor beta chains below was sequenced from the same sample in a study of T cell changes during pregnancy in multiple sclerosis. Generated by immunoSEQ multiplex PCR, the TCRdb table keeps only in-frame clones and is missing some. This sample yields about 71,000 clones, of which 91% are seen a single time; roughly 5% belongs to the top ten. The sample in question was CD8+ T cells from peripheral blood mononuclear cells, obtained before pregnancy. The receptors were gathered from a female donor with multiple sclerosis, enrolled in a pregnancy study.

The CDR3 reads CATSQPTSNYGYTF. The CDR3 DNA reads as TGTGCCACCAGTCAGCCGACTAGTAACTATGGCTACACCTTC. V and J are TRBV18 and TRBJ1-2; D ambiguous. Germline V gives CDR1 KGHSH, CDR2 LQKENI. Trimming took off 10 bases at V and 1 base at J, with 16 bases between the two ends. The length of the CDR3 is 14 residues.

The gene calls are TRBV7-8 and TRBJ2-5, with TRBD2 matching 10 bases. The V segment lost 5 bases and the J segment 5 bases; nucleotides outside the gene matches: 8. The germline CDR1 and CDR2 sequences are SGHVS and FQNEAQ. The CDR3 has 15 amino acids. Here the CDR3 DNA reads TGTGCCAGCAGCCCTATAAGGGGACTAGCGGAGACCCAGTACTTC. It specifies CASSPIRGLAETQYF.

CDR3 nucleotides: TGTGCCAGCAGCTCCCGGGACAGGGAAAAACTGTTTTTT. This codes for CASSSRDREKLFF. This chain joins TRBV27 and TRBJ1-4; 8 bases line up with TRBD1. CDR3 length: 13 amino acids. J gave up 8 bases and V 6 bases, and 5 bases lay outside the gene matches. Germline-derived CDR1 and CDR2 are MNHEY and SMNVEV (reference sequence).

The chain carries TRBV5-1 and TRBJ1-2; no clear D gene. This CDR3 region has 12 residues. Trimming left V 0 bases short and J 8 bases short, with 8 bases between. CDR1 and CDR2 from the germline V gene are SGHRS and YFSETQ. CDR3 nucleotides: TGCGCCAGCAGCTTGGGTTCGGGAGGCTACACCTTC. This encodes CASSLGSGGYTF.

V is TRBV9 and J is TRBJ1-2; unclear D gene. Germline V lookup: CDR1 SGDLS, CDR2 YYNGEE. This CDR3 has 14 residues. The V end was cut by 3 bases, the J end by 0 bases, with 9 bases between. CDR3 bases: TGTGCCAGCAGCGCAGACTCATCTAACTATGGCTACACCTTC. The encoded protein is CASSADSSNYGYTF. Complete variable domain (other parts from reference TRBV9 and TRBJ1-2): DSGVTQTPKHLITATGQRVTLRCSPRSGDLSVYWYQQSLDQGLQFLIQYYNGEERAKGNILERFSAQQFPDLHSELNLSSLELGDSALYFCASSADSSNYGYTFGSGTRLTVV.

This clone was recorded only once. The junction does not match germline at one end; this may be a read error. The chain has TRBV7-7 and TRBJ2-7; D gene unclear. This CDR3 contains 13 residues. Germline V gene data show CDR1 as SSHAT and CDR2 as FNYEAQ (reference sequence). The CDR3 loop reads CASSLDQAYEQYF. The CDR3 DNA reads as TGTGCTAGCAGCTTAGACCAGGCCTACGAGCAGTACTTC.

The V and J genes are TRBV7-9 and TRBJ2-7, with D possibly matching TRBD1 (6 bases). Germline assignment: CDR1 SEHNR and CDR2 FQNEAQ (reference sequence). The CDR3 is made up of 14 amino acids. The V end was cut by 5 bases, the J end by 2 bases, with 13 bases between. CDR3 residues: CASSGRDKPYEQYF. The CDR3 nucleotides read TGTGCCAGCAGCGGCCGGGACAAGCCCTACGAGCAGTACTTC.

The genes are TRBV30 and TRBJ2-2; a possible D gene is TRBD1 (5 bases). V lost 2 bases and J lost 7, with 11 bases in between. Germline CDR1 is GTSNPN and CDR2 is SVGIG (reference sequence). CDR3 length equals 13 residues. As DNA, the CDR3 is TGTGCCTGGAGTCCAGGGTCTGTCGGGGAGCTGTTTTTT. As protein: CAWSPGSVGELFF. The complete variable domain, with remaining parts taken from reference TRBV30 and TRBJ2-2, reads SQTIHQWPATLVQPVGSPLSLECTVEGTSNPNLYWYRQAAGRGLQLLFYSVGIGQISSEVPQNLSASRPQDRQFILSSKKLLLSDSGFYLCAWSPGSVGELFFGEGSRLTVL.

DNA of the CDR3: TGTGCCAGCAGTTATGGTTGGGACTACACCGGGGAGCTGTTTTTT. Its protein product is CASSYGWDYTGELFF. V is TRBV6-6 and J is TRBJ2-2, with TRBD2 as a possible D gene (6 bases). Germline V gene lookup returns CDR1 MNHNY and CDR2 SVGAGI (reference sequence). Deletions cut 3 bases from V and 3 bases from J, with 11 bases between. The CDR3 runs 15 residues.

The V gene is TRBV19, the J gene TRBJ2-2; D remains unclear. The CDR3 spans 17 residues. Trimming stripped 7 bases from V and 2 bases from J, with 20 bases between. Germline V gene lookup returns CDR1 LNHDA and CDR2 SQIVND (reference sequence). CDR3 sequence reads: CASMGLFPISNTGELFF. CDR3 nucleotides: TGTGCCAGTATGGGCTTGTTTCCGATAAGCAACACCGGGGAGCTGTTTTTT.

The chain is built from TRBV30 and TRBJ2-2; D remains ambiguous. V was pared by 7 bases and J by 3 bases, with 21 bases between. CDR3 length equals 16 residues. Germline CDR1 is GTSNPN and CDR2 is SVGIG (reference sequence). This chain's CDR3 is CAYSEVNEVDTGELFF. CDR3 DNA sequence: TGTGCCTATTCAGAGGTGAATGAGGTGGACACCGGGGAGCTGTTTTTT.

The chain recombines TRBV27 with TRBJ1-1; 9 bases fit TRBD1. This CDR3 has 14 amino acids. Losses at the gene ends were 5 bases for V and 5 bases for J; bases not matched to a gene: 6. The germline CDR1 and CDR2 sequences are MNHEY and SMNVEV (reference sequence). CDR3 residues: CASSPGGTGTEAFF. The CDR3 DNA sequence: TGTGCCAGCAGTCCTGGGGGGACAGGGACTGAAGCTTTCTTT.

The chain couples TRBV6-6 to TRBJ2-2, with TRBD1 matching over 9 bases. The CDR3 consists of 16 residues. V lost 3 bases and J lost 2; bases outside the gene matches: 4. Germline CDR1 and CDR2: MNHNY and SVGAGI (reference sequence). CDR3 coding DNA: TGTGCCAGCAGTTATACGGACAGGGGTAACACCGGGGAGCTGTTTTTT. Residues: CASSYTDRGNTGELFF.

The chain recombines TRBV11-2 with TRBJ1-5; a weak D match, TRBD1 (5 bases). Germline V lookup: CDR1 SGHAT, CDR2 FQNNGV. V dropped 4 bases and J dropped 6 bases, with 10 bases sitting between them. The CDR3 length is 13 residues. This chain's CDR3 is CASSSSGIQPQHF. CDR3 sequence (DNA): TGTGCCAGCAGCTCATCAGGGATTCAGCCCCAGCATTTT. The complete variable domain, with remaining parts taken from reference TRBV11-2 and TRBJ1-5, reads EAGVAQSPRYKIIEKRQSVAFWCNPISGHATLYWYQQILGQGPKLLIQFQNNGVVDDSQLPKDRFSAERLKGVDSTLKIQPAKLEDSAVYLCASSSSGIQPQHFGDGTRLSIL.

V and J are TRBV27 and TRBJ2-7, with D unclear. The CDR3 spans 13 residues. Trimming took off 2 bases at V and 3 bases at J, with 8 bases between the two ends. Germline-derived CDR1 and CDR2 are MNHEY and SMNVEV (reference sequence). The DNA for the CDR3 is TGTGCCAGCAGTTTAAGAGGCTACTACGAGCAGTACTTC. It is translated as CASSLRGYYEQYF.

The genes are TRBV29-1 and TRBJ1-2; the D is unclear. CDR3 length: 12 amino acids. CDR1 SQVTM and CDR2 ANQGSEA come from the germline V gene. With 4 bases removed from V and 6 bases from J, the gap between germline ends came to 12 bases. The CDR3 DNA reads TGCAGCGTTGGTGATTTTACGGATGGCTACACCTTC. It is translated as CSVGDFTDGYTF.

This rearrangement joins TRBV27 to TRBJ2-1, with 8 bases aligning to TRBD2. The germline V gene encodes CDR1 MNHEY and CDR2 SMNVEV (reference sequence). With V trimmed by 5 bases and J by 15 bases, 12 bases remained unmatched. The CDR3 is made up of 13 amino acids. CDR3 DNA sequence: TGTGCCAGCAGTCAAATACTAGCGGACGTGCCGTTCTTC. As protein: CASSQILADVPFF.

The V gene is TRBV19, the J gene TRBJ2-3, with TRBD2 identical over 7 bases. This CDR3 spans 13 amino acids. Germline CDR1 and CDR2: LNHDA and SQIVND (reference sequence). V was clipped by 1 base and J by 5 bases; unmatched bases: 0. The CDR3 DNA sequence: TGTGCCAGTAGTATAGTAGCGGGAGATACGCAGTATTTT. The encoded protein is CASSIVAGDTQYF.

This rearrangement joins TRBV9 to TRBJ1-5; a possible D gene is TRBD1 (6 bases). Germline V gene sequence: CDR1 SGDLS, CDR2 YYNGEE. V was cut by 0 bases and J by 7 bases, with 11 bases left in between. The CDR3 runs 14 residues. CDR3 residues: CASSVAGVGQPQHF. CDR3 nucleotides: TGTGCCAGCAGCGTAGCAGGGGTGGGACAGCCCCAGCATTTT.

The CDR3 reads CATSVDHVESGNQPQHF. In DNA, the CDR3 is TGTGCCACCAGCGTAGATCACGTAGAGTCCGGCAATCAGCCCCAGCATTTT. The chain uses TRBV15 and TRBJ1-5; D gene unclear. Trimming removed 5 bases at V and 2 bases at J, with 19 bases between. This CDR3 region has 17 residues. Germline CDR1 and CDR2: LNHNV and YYDKDF (reference sequence).

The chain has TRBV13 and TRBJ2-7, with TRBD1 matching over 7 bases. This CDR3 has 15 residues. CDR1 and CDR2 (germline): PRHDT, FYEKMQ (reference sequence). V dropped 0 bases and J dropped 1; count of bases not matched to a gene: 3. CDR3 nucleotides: TGTGCCAGCAGCTTAGGGGACAGGTCGTCCTACGAGCAGTACTTC. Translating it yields CASSLGDRSSYEQYF.

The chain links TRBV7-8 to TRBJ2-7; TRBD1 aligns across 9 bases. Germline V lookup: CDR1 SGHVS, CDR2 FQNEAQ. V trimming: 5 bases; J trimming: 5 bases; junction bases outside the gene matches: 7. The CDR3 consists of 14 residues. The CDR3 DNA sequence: TGTGCCAGCAGCAAGGGACAGGGAGTCCACGAGCAGTACTTC. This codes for CASSKGQGVHEQYF.

DNA of the CDR3: TGTGCCACCAGCAGAGATACTGACACCGTAGGGGATGAAAAACTGTTTTTT. Translating it yields CATSRDTDTVGDEKLFF. V is TRBV15 and J is TRBJ1-4, with D possibly matching TRBD1 (5 bases). Deletions cut 0 bases from V and 6 bases from J, with 17 bases between. Germline values: CDR1 LNHNV, CDR2 YYDKDF (reference sequence). The CDR3 runs to 17 residues. Full variable domain (outside the CDR3, taken from reference TRBV15 and TRBJ1-4): DAMVIQNPRYQVTQFGKPVTLSCSQTLNHNVMYWYQQKSSQAPKLLFHYYDKDFNNEADTPDNFQSRRPNTSFCFLDIRSPGLGDTAMYLCATSRDTDTVGDEKLFFGSGTQLSVL.

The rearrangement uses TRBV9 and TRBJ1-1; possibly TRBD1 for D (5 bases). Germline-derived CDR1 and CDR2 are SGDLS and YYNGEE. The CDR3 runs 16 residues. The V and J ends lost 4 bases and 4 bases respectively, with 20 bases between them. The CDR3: CASSLPIGDSGTEAFF. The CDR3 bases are TGTGCCAGCAGCCTACCAATCGGGGACTCTGGCACTGAAGCTTTCTTT.

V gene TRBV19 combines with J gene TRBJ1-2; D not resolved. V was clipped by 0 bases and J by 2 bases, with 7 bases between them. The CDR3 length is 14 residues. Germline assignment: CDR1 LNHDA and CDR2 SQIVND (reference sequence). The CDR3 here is CASSIDLENYGYTF. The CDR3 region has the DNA TGTGCCAGTAGTATAGATCTGGAGAACTATGGCTACACCTTC.

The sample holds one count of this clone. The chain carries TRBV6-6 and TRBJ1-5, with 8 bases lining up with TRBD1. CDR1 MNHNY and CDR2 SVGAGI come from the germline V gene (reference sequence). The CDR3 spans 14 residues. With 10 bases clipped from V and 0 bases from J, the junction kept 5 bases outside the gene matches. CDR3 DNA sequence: TGTGCCACTTCGACAGGGGATAGCAATCAGCCCCAGCATTTT. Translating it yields CATSTGDSNQPQHF.

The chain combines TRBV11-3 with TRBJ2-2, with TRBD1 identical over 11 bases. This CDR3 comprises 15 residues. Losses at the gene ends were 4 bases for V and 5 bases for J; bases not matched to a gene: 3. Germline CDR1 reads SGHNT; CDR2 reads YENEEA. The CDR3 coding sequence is TGTGCCAGCAGCTCGGACAGGGGGCAAACCGGGGAGCTGTTTTTT. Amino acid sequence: CASSSDRGQTGELFF.

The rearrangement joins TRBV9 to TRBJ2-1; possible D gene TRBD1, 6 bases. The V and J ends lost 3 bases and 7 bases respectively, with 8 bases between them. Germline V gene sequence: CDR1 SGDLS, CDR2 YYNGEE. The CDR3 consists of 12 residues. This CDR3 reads CASSGRGNEQFF. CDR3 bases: TGTGCCAGCAGCGGCAGGGGAAATGAGCAGTTCTTC.

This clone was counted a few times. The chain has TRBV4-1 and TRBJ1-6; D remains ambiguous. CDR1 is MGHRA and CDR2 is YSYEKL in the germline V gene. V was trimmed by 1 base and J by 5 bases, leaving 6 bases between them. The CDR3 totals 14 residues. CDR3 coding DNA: TGCGCCAGCAGCCAAGGTCCCAATAATTCACCCCTCCACTTT. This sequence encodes CASSQGPNNSPLHF.

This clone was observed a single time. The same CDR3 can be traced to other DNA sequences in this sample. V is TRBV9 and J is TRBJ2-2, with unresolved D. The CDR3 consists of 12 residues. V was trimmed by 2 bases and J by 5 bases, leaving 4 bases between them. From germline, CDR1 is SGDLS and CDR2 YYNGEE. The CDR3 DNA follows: TGTGCCAGCAGCGTCAGGACCGGGGAGCTGTTTTTT. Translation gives CASSVRTGELFF.